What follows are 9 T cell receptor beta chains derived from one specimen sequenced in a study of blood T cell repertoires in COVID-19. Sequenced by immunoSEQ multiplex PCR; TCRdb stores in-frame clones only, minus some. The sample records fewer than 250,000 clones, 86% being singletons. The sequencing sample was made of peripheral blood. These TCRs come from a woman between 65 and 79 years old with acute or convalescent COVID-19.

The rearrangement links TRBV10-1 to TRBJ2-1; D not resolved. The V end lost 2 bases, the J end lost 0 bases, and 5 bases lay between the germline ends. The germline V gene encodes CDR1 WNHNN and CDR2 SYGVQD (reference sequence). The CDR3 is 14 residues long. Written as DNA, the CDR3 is TGCGCCAGCAGTGAGACCGGCTCCTACAATGAGCAGTTCTTC. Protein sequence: CASSETGSYNEQFF.

The CDR3 nucleotides read TGTGCCAGCAGCCAAGCAGCAAGCGGTAACCAAGAGACCCAGTACTTC. Amino acids: CASSQAASGNQETQYF. This chain connects TRBV4-2 to TRBJ2-5; TRBD2 is a possible D gene (5 bases). Trimming cost V 1 base and J 0 bases, with 12 bases left between them. CDR1 is LGHNA and CDR2 is YNFKEQ in the germline V gene. The CDR3 consists of 16 residues.

Written as DNA, the CDR3 is TGTGCCAGCAGTTTACGGGGAGCGTTGAACACTGAAGCTTTCTTT. Amino acids: CASSLRGALNTEAFF. The genes are TRBV28 and TRBJ1-1; no firm D call. The germline gives CDR1 MDHEN, CDR2 SYDVKM. Between the trimmed V and J ends, which lost 2 bases and 0 bases, there was a span of 10 bases. There are 15 residues in the CDR3. Full variable domain (remainder filled in from reference TRBV28 and TRBJ1-1): DVKVTQSSRYLVKRTGEKVFLECVQDMDHENMFWYRQDPGLGLRLIYFSYDVKMKEKGDIPEGYSVSREKKERFSLILESASTNQTSMYLCASSLRGALNTEAFFGQGTRLTVV.

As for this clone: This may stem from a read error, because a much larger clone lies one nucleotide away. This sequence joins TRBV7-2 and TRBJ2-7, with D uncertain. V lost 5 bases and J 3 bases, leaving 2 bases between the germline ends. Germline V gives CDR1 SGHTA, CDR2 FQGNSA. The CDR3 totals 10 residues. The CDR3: CASSHYEQYF. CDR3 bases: TGTGCCAGCAGCCACTACGAGCAGTACTTC.

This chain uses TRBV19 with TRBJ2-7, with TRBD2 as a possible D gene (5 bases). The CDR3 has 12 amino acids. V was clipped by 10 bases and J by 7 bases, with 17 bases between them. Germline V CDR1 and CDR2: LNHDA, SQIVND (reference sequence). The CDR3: CATSSKGEEQYF. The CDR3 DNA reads TGTGCCACATCTAGCAAGGGTGAAGAGCAGTACTTC.

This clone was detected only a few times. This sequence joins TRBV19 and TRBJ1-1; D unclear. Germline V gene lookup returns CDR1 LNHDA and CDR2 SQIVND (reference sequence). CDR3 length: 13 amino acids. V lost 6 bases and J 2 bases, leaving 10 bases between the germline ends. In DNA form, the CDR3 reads TGTGCCAGTAGGTACAGCACCAACACTGAAGCTTTCTTT. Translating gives CASRYSTNTEAFF.

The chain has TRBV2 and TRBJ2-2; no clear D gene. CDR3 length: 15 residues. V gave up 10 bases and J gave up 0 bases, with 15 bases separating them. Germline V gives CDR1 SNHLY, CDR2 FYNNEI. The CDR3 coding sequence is TGTGCCACTAAGACAAGCACCACGAACACCGGGGAGCTGTTTTTT. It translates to CATKTSTTNTGELFF.

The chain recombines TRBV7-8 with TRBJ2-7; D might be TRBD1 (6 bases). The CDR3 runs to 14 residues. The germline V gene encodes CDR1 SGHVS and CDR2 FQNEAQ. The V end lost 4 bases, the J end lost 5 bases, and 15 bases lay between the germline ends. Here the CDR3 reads CASSYRQAGDEQYF. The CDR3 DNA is TGTGCCAGCAGCTATCGACAGGCAGGAGACGAGCAGTACTTC. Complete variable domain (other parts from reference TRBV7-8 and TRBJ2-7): GAGVSQSPRYKVAKRGQDVALRCDPISGHVSLFWYQQALGQGPEFLTYFQNEAQLDKSGLPSDRFFAERPEGSVSTLKIQRTQQEDSAVYLCASSYRQAGDEQYFGPGTRLTVT.

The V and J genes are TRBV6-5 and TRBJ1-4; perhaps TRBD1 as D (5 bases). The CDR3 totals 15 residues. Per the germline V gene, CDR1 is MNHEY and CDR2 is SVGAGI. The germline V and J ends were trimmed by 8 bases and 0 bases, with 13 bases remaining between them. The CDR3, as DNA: TGTGCCAGCCACCCGGGGGGATCAACTAATGAAAAACTGTTTTTT. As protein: CASHPGGSTNEKLFF.